The source of this T cell receptor beta chain is a study of blood T cell repertoires in COVID-19. This clone was recorded once. As processed by the authors: Reference gene primer amplification gave nucleated cell count estimates. Some clones are missing from TCRdb's copy, which holds only in-frame ones; the method was immunoSEQ multiplex PCR. The DNA gave D and trimming, while V, J and clone size come from that table. The table lists more than 100,000 clones, 81% of them singletons. This TCR derives from a woman aged 55-69 years with active or convalescent COVID-19. Sequenced input: peripheral blood.

In nucleotides, the CDR3 is TGTGCCAGCAGCAAAGGGGCACCTTCGTGGACTAGCGAACCCCACCCCATATACGAGCAGTACTTC. It specifies CASSKGAPSWTSEPHPIYEQYF. The V and J genes are TRBV21-1 and TRBJ2-7; whether TRBD2, the table's D call, matches the DNA was not checked. TRBV21-1 is reported as a pseudogene. The CDR3 is 22 amino acids.